These T cell receptor beta chains were read from a single sample in a study of cytomegalovirus exposure and HLA in healthy donors. Only in-frame clones appear in the TCRdb table, and some are missing; sequencing was by immunoSEQ multiplex PCR. The repertoire holds around 210,000 clones, around 82% seen once, with under 3% in the top ten. The sequencing input was PBMCs. The receptors originated from a woman aged 30 to 39 in good health and CMV-seronegative. Both conserved end residues are part of each CDR3. Each record gives: D gene, clone size, J gene, V gene, CDR3 protein, CDR3 DNA. D genes are given only for firm matches. Part of the rows lack a size; the others show once, few, many or a class for expanded clones.

-,-,TRBJ1-1,TRBV18,CASSPETGNTEAFF,TGTGCCAGCTCACCGGAGACAGGGAACACTGAAGCTTTCTTT
TRBD1,few,TRBJ1-1,TRBV12-5,CASGLPKGTVNTEAFF,TGTGCTAGTGGTTTGCCAAAAGGGACAGTCAACACTGAAGCTTTCTTT
-,-,TRBJ2-1,TRBV7-3,CASSSSVYNEQFF,TGTGCCAGCAGCTCCTCGGTTTATAATGAGCAGTTCTTC
-,-,TRBJ1-5,TRBV5-1,CASSTTGSSNQPQHF,TGCGCCAGCAGTACCACAGGGAGTAGCAATCAGCCCCAGCATTTT
-,-,TRBJ2-7,TRBV5-6,CASSLELNSYEQYF,TGTGCCAGCAGCTTGGAGCTGAACTCCTACGAGCAGTACTTC
-,-,TRBJ2-3,TRBV10-3,CAIRTQLRGDTQYF,TGTGCCATCAGGACGCAGCTCCGGGGAGATACGCAGTATTTT
-,-,TRBJ1-5,TRBV6-5,CASSSGYVNNQPQHF,TGTGCCAGCAGTTCGGGATACGTGAACAATCAGCCCCAGCATTTT
TRBD1,-,TRBJ1-2,TRBV9,CASSVDRGGYGYTF,TGTGCCAGCAGCGTAGACAGGGGGGGATATGGCTACACCTTC
TRBD1,-,TRBJ1-6,TRBV10-3,CAISFSGQGSPLHF,TGTGCCATCAGTTTTTCGGGACAGGGTTCACCCCTCCACTTT
TRBD1,-,TRBJ2-3,TRBV19,CASSIFGQGADTQYF,TGTGCCAGTAGTATTTTCGGACAGGGCGCAGATACGCAGTATTTT
TRBD1,-,TRBJ1-2,TRBV28,CASSFDRVYGYTF,TGTGCCAGCAGTTTCGACAGGGTATATGGCTACACCTTC
-,-,TRBJ2-2,TRBV27,CASSSRSEADRRRPELFF,TGTGCCAGCAGTTCCCGGTCAGAAGCGGACCGTCGGAGGCCCGAGCTGTTTTTT
TRBD1,-,TRBJ1-4,TRBV18,CASSRNRGAYEKLFF,TGTGCCAGCTCACGAAACAGGGGGGCATATGAAAAACTGTTTTTT
-,-,TRBJ1-1,TRBV19,CASRSYRAGFGGFDEAFF,TGTGCCAGTAGATCGTATAGAGCGGGATTCGGGGGTTTCGATGAAGCTTTCTTT
-,-,TRBJ1-2,TRBV4-2,CASSQDNRSYGYTF,TGTGCCAGCAGCCAAGATAACAGATCCTATGGCTACACCTTC
-,-,TRBJ1-1,TRBV5-1,CASRRVLSTEAFF,TGCGCCAGCAGGCGGGTCTTAAGCACTGAAGCTTTCTTT
TRBD1,-,TRBJ1-5,TRBV19,CASSIWRGPGQPQHF,TGTGCCAGTAGTATATGGAGGGGGCCCGGTCAGCCCCAGCATTTT
TRBD2,-,TRBJ2-5,TRBV7-9,CASSPHGLARAGAQYF,TGTGCCAGCAGCCCCCACGGACTAGCGCGGGCCGGGGCCCAGTACTTC
TRBD2,-,TRBJ2-3,TRBV5-6,CASSESSGATDTQYF,TGTGCCAGCAGCGAATCTAGCGGGGCCACAGATACGCAGTATTTT
TRBD2,once,TRBJ2-5,TRBV9,CASSVGVLAGGPGQETQYF,TGTGCCAGCAGCGTAGGTGTTCTAGCGGGGGGGCCTGGGCAAGAGACCCAGTACTTC
-,-,TRBJ2-7,TRBV5-6,CASSLQGVSYEQYF,TGTGCCAGCAGCTTACAGGGTGTATCCTACGAGCAGTACTTC
-,-,TRBJ2-3,TRBV4-1,CASSQVSGSTDTQYF,TGCGCCAGCAGCCAAGTAAGCGGGAGCACAGATACGCAGTATTTT
-,few,TRBJ2-3,TRBV14,CASSRGREDTQYF,TGTGCCAGCAGCCGGGGGCGAGAAGATACGCAGTATTTT
TRBD1,-,TRBJ2-1,TRBV30,CAWSEDRGGDEQFF,TGTGCCTGGAGTGAAGACAGGGGGGGCGATGAGCAGTTCTTC
-,-,TRBJ1-5,TRBV27,CASSLNRYNQPQHF,TGTGCCAGCAGTTTAAACAGGTACAATCAGCCCCAGCATTTT
TRBD2,-,TRBJ2-3,TRBV27,CASSLGLAGVDTQYF,TGTGCCAGCAGTTTAGGACTAGCGGGAGTAGATACGCAGTATTTT
-,-,TRBJ1-3,TRBV7-9,CASATGSGNTIYF,TGTGCCAGCGCAACAGGCTCTGGAAACACCATATATTTT